Listed below are T cell receptor beta chains from one sample, sequenced in a study of cytomegalovirus exposure and HLA in healthy donors. Sequencing was performed with immunoSEQ multiplex PCR; in TCRdb, only in-frame clones are kept and a portion is missing. The data show some 160,000 clones, with around three quarters seen just once and 2% to 2.5% held by the top ten. Material for sequencing was PBMCs. These receptors all stem from a man over 45 in good health and CMV-seropositive. CDR3s include the opening cysteine and the closing phenylalanine or tryptophan. A D gene is named only where the DNA matches it firmly. Expanded clones are given a class, and other clones once, few, many or no size at all.

clone size	V gene	D gene	J gene	CDR3 DNA	CDR3 protein
.	TRBV7-2	TRBD2	TRBJ2-7	TGTGCCAGCAGCTTAGGGGGACTAGCGCTTTACGAGCAGTACTTC	CASSLGGLALYEQYF
.	TRBV19	TRBD1	TRBJ1-1	TGTGCCAGCCGACAGGGGGCTGGCACTGAAGCTTTCTTT	CASRQGAGTEAFF
.	TRBV4-1	TRBD1	TRBJ2-7	TGCGCCAGCAGCCCAGACAGGGTTACGTACGAGCAGTACTTC	CASSPDRVTYEQYF
.	TRBV9	TRBD2	TRBJ2-2	TGTGCCAGCAGCGTAGGTCCGAAGACTAGCGGGGGGTCCGGGGAGCTGTTTTTT	CASSVGPKTSGGSGELFF
.	TRBV7-3	.	TRBJ1-1	TGTGCCAGCAGCTCGACAACAGGGAACACTGAAGCTTTCTTT	CASSSTTGNTEAFF
.	TRBV4-1	TRBD2	TRBJ2-1	TGCGCCAGCAGCAGGACTAGCGGGGGGTTCGGCAATGAGCAGTTCTTC	CASSRTSGGFGNEQFF
.	TRBV7-9	.	TRBJ1-3	TGTGCCAGCAGCTTAACCGGTGGTAGGGGAGGAAACACCATATATTTT	CASSLTGGRGGNTIYF
.	TRBV30	.	TRBJ1-1	TGTGCCTGCCTCGCGTGGAGGGACACTGAAGCTTTCTTT	CACLAWRDTEAFF
.	TRBV11-3	.	TRBJ2-5	TGTGCCAGCAGCTTAGGACTGTCAGAGACCCAGTACTTC	CASSLGLSETQYF
.	TRBV28	TRBD2	TRBJ2-3	TGTGCCAGCAGCGGGGGGACTCTCGTTAATACGCAGTATTTT	CASSGGTLVNTQYF
few	TRBV5-1	.	TRBJ1-6	TGCGCCAGCAGCCCCAGGGTGGGGAATTCACCCCTCCACTTT	CASSPRVGNSPLHF